This T cell receptor beta chain was sequenced during a study of T cells in Graves' hyperthyroidism and ophthalmopathy. Germline V CDR1 and CDR2: DFQATT, SNEGSKA (reference sequence). The CDR3 is made up of 13 amino acids. After removal of 3 bases from V and 7 bases from J, the junction contained 8 bases not matched to a gene. Amplification of TCR beta CDR3 regions was performed using RNA transcripts as template. The HTBI set primed first-round TCR CDR3 RT-PCR. TCRdb redid the calling of the multiplex PCR reads with MiXCR, one entry per CDR3 protein. Of under 800,000 distinct CDR3 sequences in the sample, around 15% are singletons; the top ten hold roughly 10%.

The sample comprised blood. This chain links TRBV20-1 with TRBJ2-7; 8 positions match TRBD2. The source is a young woman with Graves' hyperthyroidism. This CDR3 reads CSARPSGWSEQYF. CDR3 nucleotide sequence: TGCAGTGCTAGGCCTAGCGGGTGGTCTGAGCAGTACTTC.